This is a list of T cell receptor beta chains from one sample in a study of CD8+CD57+ T cells in acquired aplastic anemia. TCRdb re-called the reads with MiXCR, one entry per CDR3 protein. The sample includes approximately 300,000 distinct CDR3 sequences, roughly 59% seen only once; the top ten take 1.3%. Material for sequencing was sorted CD4+, CD8+, or CD8+CD57+ T cells (not recorded which) from PBMCs. Every receptor here comes from a human donor with aplastic anemia. The CDR3 runs from the conserved cysteine through the conserved F or W. A D gene is named only where the DNA matches it firmly. Expanded clones get a size class; other rows say once, few or many, or leave the size out.

TRBJ2-5 TRBV7-9 NA TRBD2 CASSTTSGGVETQYF TGTGCCAGCAGCACGACTAGCGGGGGGGTAGAGACCCAGTACTTC
TRBJ1-1 TRBV20-1 NA NA CSASQGGNTEAFF TGCAGTGCTAGTCAGGGAGGGAACACTGAAGCTTTCTTT
TRBJ2-5 TRBV24-1 NA NA CATSDSRQQETQYF TGTGCCACCAGTGATTCACGACAGCAAGAGACCCAGTACTTC
TRBJ2-3 TRBV2 NA TRBD1 CASVVGGPDTQYF TGTGCCAGCGTGGTAGGGGGCCCAGATACGCAGTATTTT
TRBJ2-1 TRBV20-1 many TRBD2 CSARGIAGRSSYNEQFF TGCAGTGCTAGAGGAATAGCGGGACGGAGCTCCTACAATGAGCAGTTCTTC
TRBJ1-6 TRBV20-1 few NA CSASSGARSYNSPLHF TGCAGTGCTAGCTCGGGGGCGCGTTCCTATAATTCACCCCTCCACTTT
TRBJ1-1 TRBV2 many TRBD1 CASSTQGDTEAFF TGTGCCAGCAGTACTCAGGGGGACACTGAAGCTTTCTTT
TRBJ1-5 TRBV20-1 NA TRBD1 CSVAQGAGQPQHF TGCAGTGTCGCTCAGGGGGCAGGTCAGCCCCAGCATTTT
TRBJ1-2 TRBV7-2 NA NA CASSLAKGVGYTF TGTGCCAGCAGCTTAGCTAAGGGTGTTGGCTACACCTTC
TRBJ1-1 TRBV5-1 few NA CASSYTANTEAFF TGCGCCAGCAGCTATACAGCGAACACTGAAGCTTTCTTT
TRBJ2-2 TRBV24-1 NA NA CATSGTGELFF TGTGCCACCAGTGGGACCGGGGAGCTGTTTTTT
TRBJ2-3 TRBV29-1 few TRBD2 CSVGWGGGSTDTQYF TGCAGCGTTGGTTGGGGGGGAGGTAGCACAGATACGCAGTATTTT
TRBJ2-7 TRBV6-4 NA NA CASSDCETGSYEQYF TGTGCCAGCAGTGACTGCGAGACAGGCTCCTACGAGCAGTACTTC
TRBJ2-7 TRBV20-1 once NA CSVYFGADSYEQYF TGCAGTGTTTATTTCGGGGCGGACTCCTACGAGCAGTACTTC
TRBJ2-5 TRBV11-3 few TRBD1 CASNPGWTGGRETQYF TGTGCCAGCAACCCCGGGTGGACAGGGGGAAGGGAGACCCAGTACTTC
TRBJ2-3 TRBV12-3/TRBV12-4 NA NA CASSPGGGTQYF TGTGCCAGCAGCCCTGGGGGAGGCACGCAGTATTTT
TRBJ1-2 TRBV25-1 NA NA CASSGSYYGYTF TGTGCCAGCAGCGGGAGTTACTATGGCTACACCTTC
TRBJ2-2 TRBV2 NA NA CASRTSIGELFF TGTGCCAGCAGAACTAGCATTGGGGAGCTGTTTTTT
TRBJ2-6 TRBV19 NA NA CASSRGGGRTGANVLTF TGTGCCAGTAGCCGAGGGGGAGGGCGGACTGGGGCCAACGTCCTGACTTTC
TRBJ2-5 TRBV12-3/TRBV12-4 NA NA CASSPTGTETQYF TGTGCCAGCAGTCCGACCGGGACAGAGACCCAGTACTTC
TRBJ2-7 TRBV7-9 NA TRBD2 CASRPSGAGAPCYEQYF TGTGCCAGCAGGCCCAGCGGCGCGGGAGCCCCCTGTTACGAGCAGTACTTC
TRBJ2-7 TRBV9 NA NA CASSVNSGEQYF TGTGCCAGCAGCGTGAACTCCGGGGAGCAGTACTTC
TRBJ2-5 TRBV20-1 NA TRBD2 CSASILAAQETQYF TGCAGTGCCAGCATACTAGCGGCCCAAGAGACCCAGTACTTC
TRBJ1-2 TRBV12-3/TRBV12-4 many TRBD1 CASSSPDRLYGYTF TGTGCCAGCAGTTCCCCGGACAGGCTCTATGGCTACACCTTC
TRBJ1-1 TRBV12-3/TRBV12-4 many TRBD1 CASRGTGGAGPSEAFF TGTGCCAGCAGGGGGACAGGGGGCGCGGGGCCGTCTGAAGCTTTCTTT
TRBJ2-7 TRBV6-5 once TRBD1 CASSYTWTGAYEQYF TGTGCCAGCAGTTACACCTGGACAGGCGCCTACGAGCAGTACTTC
TRBJ1-6 TRBV19 many NA CASSPQGYYNSPLHF TGTGCCAGTAGTCCCCAGGGTTATTATAATTCACCCCTCCACTTT
TRBJ2-4 TRBV7-8 NA NA CASSPLEFTKNIQYF TGTGCCAGCAGCCCACTAGAATTCACCAAAAACATTCAGTACTTC
TRBJ2-1 TRBV20-1 many TRBD2 CSAEESGGSEQFF TGCAGTGCTGAAGAAAGCGGGGGGTCGGAGCAGTTCTTC
TRBJ1-2 TRBV12-3/TRBV12-4 NA TRBD1 CASSPTGGLGYGYTF TGTGCCAGCAGCCCCACAGGGGGCTTGGGCTATGGCTACACCTTC
TRBJ2-4 TRBV7-8 NA TRBD2 CASSQGLAGKNIQYF TGTGCCAGCAGCCAGGGACTAGCGGGCAAAAACATTCAGTACTTC
TRBJ2-7 TRBV3-1 few TRBD2 CASSSSSGGTYEQYF TGTGCCAGCAGCTCATCTAGCGGGGGGACCTACGAGCAGTACTTC
TRBJ1-2 TRBV20-1 NA NA CSARDPHLGYGYTF TGCAGTGCTAGAGATCCTCATCTTGGGTATGGCTACACCTTC
TRBJ1-6 TRBV7-9 NA NA CASTRGGEDSPLHF TGTGCCAGCACCCGAGGCGGGGAGGATTCACCCCTCCACTTT
TRBJ1-2 TRBV6-2/TRBV6-3 many NA CASTRDPVRYGYTF TGTGCCAGCACCCGGGACCCAGTACGATATGGCTACACCTTC
TRBJ2-3 TRBV5-8 many NA CASSLRRGSTDTQYF TGTGCCAGCAGCTTGCGGCGGGGCAGCACAGATACGCAGTATTTT
TRBJ2-3 TRBV7-9 NA TRBD2 CASSLRAGLSHLDTQYF TGTGCCAGCAGCTTAAGGGCGGGACTATCTCATCTGGATACGCAGTATTTT
TRBJ1-5 TRBV5-5 NA TRBD1 CASSLDPGQGSNQPQHF TGTGCCAGCAGCTTAGATCCGGGACAGGGAAGCAATCAGCCCCAGCATTTT
TRBJ1-2 TRBV7-8 NA NA CASSLGADGYTF TGTGCCAGCAGCTTAGGGGCGGATGGCTACACCTTC
TRBJ2-3 TRBV20-1 many TRBD1 CSALRTGTTDTQYF TGCAGTGCTCTAAGGACAGGGACCACAGATACGCAGTATTTT
TRBJ2-5 TRBV5-4 NA NA CASSLDGRGGETQYF TGTGCCAGCAGCTTGGATGGCAGGGGGGGGGAGACCCAGTACTTC
TRBJ1-6 TRBV2 once NA CASKETVNSPLHF TGTGCCAGCAAAGAGACAGTTAATTCACCCCTCCACTTT
TRBJ2-3 TRBV5-1 few NA CASSSGSTDTQYF TGCGCCAGCAGTAGCGGAAGCACAGATACGCAGTATTTT
TRBJ1-1 TRBV19 NA TRBD1 CASSMPGRGLNTEAFF TGTGCCAGTAGTATGCCAGGGAGGGGGCTGAACACTGAAGCTTTCTTT
TRBJ2-3 TRBV2 NA TRBD2 CASGGGGIPSTDTQYF TGTGCCAGCGGTGGGGGGGGAATTCCTAGCACAGATACGCAGTATTTT
TRBJ1-1 TRBV7-9 NA NA CLGLRWGTEAFF TGTTTGGGGCTCCGCTGGGGCACTGAAGCTTTCTTT
TRBJ1-3 TRBV15 once NA CATSRQGSGNTIYF TGTGCCACCAGCAGACAGGGCTCTGGAAACACCATATATTTT
TRBJ1-2 TRBV7-9 NA NA CASSLVYMDYTF TGTGCCAGCAGCTTAGTATACATGGACTACACCTTC
TRBJ2-5 TRBV7-8 NA NA CASSGRDGVQTQYF TGTGCCAGTAGTGGCAGGGATGGGGTTCAGACCCAGTACTTC
TRBJ2-3 TRBV7-8 many TRBD1 CASSLSGTGVADTQYF TGTGCCAGCAGCTTATCCGGGACAGGGGTGGCAGATACGCAGTATTTT
TRBJ2-7 TRBV20-1 NA NA CSASRPSYEQYF TGCAGTGCTAGTAGGCCATCCTACGAGCAGTACTTC
TRBJ2-3 TRBV9 NA TRBD2 CASSVDGTSGGASTDTQYF TGTGCCAGCAGCGTAGATGGGACTAGCGGGGGGGCGAGCACAGATACGCAGTATTTT
TRBJ2-2 TRBV20-1 NA NA CSARDPGLNTGELFF TGCAGTGCTAGAGATCCAGGGCTGAACACCGGGGAGCTGTTTTTT
TRBJ2-1 TRBV5-8 many NA CASCRPNYNEQFF TGTGCCAGCTGCCGACCCAACTACAATGAGCAGTTCTTC
TRBJ1-2 TRBV14 NA NA CASSQDIGYRDGRGYTF TGTGCCAGCAGCCAGGATATTGGGTACCGGGACGGTAGAGGCTACACCTTC
TRBJ1-1 TRBV2 NA TRBD1 CASRDEQGGAFF TGTGCCAGCAGGGACGAACAGGGGGGAGCTTTCTTT
TRBJ1-5 TRBV6-1 many NA CASSELGVGQPQHF TGTGCCAGCAGTGAATTGGGGGTCGGTCAGCCCCAGCATTTT
TRBJ2-5 TRBV24-1 many TRBD2 CATSDLRVGGSQETQYF TGTGCCACCAGTGATTTGCGGGTCGGGGGGAGCCAAGAGACCCAGTACTTC
TRBJ1-2 TRBV7-8 NA NA CASSLGGGVYGYTF TGTGCCAGCAGCTTAGGAGGAGGCGTCTATGGCTACACCTTC